This TCR beta chain was sequenced for a study of blood T cell repertoires in COVID-19. Study context: COVID-19 samples collected from the United States, Italy and Spain covered acute and convalescent phases. Sources were T cells, B-cell-depleted T cells, or PBMCs; the material itself was cDNA or gDNA.

In the authors' workflow: The authors estimated nucleated cell counts from reference gene primer amplification. This table comes from immunoSEQ multiplex PCR, and its TCRdb copy is limited to in-frame clones, with some not included. V and J calls plus clone size are reproduced from that table; the DNA served to infer D and trimming. The sample has fewer than 500,000 clones; 70% to 90% are singletons. Participants' own reports of clinical history determined their cohort assignment. There are a few counts of this clone. Sequenced: PBMCs or T cells enriched from blood (not recorded which). The TCR was taken from a woman in her late teens or twenties with acute COVID-19.

The DNA for the CDR3 is TGTGCCAGCAGCCCCCAAGGGGGCGGGGGGGCATCAGATACGCAGTATTTT. This translates into CASSPQGGGGASDTQYF. This chain connects TRBV9 to TRBJ2-3; TRBD2 matches at 9 bases. CDR1 is SGDLS, CDR2 YYNGEE, per germline. The CDR3 length is 17 residues. V shed 4 bases, J shed 4 bases, and the junction held 13 bases outside the gene matches.